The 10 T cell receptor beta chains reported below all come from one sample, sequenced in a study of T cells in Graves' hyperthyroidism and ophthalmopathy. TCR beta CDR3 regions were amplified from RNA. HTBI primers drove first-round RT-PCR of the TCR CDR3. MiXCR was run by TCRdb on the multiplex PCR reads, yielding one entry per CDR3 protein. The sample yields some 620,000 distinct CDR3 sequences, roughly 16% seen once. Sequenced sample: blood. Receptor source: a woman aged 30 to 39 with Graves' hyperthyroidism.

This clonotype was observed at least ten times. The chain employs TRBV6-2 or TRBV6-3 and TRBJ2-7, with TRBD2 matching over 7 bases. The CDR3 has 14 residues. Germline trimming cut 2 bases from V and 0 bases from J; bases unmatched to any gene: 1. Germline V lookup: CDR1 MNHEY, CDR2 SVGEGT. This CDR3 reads CASSYGTNSYEQYF. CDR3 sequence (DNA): TGTGCCAGCAGTTACGGGACTAACTCCTACGAGCAGTACTTC.

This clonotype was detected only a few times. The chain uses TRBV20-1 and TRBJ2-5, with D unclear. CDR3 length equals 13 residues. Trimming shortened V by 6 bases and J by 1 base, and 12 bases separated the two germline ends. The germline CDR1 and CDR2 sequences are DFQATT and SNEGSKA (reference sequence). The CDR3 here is CSAPAVAQETQYF. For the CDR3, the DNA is TGCAGTGCGCCGGCTGTAGCCCAAGAGACCCAGTACTTC.

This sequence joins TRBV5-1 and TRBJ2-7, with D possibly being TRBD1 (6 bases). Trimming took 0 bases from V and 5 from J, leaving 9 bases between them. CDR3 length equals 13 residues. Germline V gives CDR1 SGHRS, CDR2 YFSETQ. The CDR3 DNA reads TGCGCCAGCAGCTTGGACAGGGTTAACGAGCAGTACTTC. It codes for CASSLDRVNEQYF.

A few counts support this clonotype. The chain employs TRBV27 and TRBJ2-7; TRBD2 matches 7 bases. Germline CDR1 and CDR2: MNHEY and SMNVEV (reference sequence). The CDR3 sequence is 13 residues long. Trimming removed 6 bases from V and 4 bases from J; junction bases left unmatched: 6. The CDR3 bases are TGTGCCAGCAGCAGCGGGATGTTGTACGAGCAGTACTTC. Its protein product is CASSSGMLYEQYF.

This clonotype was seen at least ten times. Here the CDR3 reads CASRYRGNTEAFF. The CDR3, as DNA: TGTGCCAGCAGGTACAGGGGGAACACTGAAGCTTTCTTT. The chain couples TRBV12-3 or TRBV12-4 to TRBJ1-1, with 7 bases aligning to TRBD1. Unmatched junction bases numbered 2, after V lost 6 bases and J lost 1 base. CDR3 length: 13 residues.

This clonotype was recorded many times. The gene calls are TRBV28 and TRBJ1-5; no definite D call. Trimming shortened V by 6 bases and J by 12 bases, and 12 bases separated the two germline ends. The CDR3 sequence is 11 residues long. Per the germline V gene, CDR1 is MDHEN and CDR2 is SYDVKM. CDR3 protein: CASSHQWSQHF. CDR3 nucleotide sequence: TGTGCCAGCAGCCACCAATGGAGCCAGCATTTT.

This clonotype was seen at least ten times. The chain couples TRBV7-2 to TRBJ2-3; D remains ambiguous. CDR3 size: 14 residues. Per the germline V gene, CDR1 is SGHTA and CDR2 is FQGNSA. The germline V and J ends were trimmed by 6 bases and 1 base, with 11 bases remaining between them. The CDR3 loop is CASSFNSGTDTQYF. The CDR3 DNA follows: TGTGCCAGCAGTTTTAATAGTGGCACAGATACGCAGTATTTT.

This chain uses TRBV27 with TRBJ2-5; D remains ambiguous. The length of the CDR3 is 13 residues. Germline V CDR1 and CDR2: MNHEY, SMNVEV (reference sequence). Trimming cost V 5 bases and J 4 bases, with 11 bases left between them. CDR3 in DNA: TGTGCCAGCAGTGCGATGGGTCGAGAGACCCAGTACTTC. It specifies CASSAMGRETQYF.

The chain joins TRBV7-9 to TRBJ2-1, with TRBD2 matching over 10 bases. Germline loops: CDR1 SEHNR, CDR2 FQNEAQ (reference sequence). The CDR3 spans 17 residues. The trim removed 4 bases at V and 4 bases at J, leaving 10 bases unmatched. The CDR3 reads CASSSTLLAGPYNEQFF. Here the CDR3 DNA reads TGTGCCAGCAGCTCTACATTACTAGCGGGACCGTACAATGAGCAGTTCTTC.

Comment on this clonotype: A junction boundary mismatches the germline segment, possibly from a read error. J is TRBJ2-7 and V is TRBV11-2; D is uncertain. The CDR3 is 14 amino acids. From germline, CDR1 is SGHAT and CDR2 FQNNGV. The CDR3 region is CASSLDLPLNEQCF. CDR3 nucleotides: TGTGCCAGCAGCTTAGATCTCCCATTGAACGAGCAGTGCTTC.